This T cell receptor beta chain was observed in a study of CD8 T cells in Susac syndrome. The CDR3 has 16 amino acids. Germline V gives CDR1 SGDLS, CDR2 YYNGEE. V gave up 3 bases and J gave up 0 bases, with 12 bases separating them. It was with random hexamers that roughly 0.5 to 1 ug RNA was reverse transcribed. TCRdb itself ran the immunoSEQ multiplex PCR reads through MiXCR, one entry per CDR3 protein. The table has about 110,000 distinct CDR3 sequences, roughly 96% seen once. The sequence was obtained from a human donor in good health. Sequenced: CD4+ T cells from PBMCs. The chain joins TRBV9 to TRBJ2-2; D unclear. The CDR3, as DNA: TGTGCCAGCAGCGGTTACGCAGGTTCGAACACCGGGGAGCTGTTTTTT. Translating it yields CASSGYAGSNTGELFF.